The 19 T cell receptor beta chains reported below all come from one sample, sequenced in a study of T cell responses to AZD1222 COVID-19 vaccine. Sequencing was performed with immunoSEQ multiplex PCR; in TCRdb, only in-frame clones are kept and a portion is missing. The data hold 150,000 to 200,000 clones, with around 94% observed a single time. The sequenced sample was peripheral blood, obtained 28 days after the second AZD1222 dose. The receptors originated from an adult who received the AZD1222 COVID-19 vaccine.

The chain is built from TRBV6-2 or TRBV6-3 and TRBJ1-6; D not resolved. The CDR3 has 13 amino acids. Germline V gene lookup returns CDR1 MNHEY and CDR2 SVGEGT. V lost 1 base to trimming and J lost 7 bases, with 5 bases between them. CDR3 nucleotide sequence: TGTGCCAGCAGTTACTGGGCGAATTCACCCCTCCACTTT. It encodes CASSYWANSPLHF.

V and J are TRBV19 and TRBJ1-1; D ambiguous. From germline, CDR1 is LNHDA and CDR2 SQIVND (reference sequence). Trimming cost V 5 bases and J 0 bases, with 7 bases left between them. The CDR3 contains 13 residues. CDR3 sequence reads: CASSVAMNTEAFF. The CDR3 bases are TGTGCCAGTAGTGTAGCAATGAACACTGAAGCTTTCTTT.

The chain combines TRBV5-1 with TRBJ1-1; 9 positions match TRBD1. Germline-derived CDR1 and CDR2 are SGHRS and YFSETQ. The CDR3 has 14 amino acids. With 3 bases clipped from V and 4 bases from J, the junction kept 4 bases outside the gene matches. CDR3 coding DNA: TGCGCCAGCAGCTCACAGGGGGCAGGCACTGAAGCTTTCTTT. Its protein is CASSSQGAGTEAFF.

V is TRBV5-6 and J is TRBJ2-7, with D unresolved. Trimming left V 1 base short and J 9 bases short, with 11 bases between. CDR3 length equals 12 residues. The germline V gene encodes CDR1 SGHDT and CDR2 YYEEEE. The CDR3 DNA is TGTGCCAGCAGCTTGTCTCGGGTAGGGCAGTACTTC. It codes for CASSLSRVGQYF.

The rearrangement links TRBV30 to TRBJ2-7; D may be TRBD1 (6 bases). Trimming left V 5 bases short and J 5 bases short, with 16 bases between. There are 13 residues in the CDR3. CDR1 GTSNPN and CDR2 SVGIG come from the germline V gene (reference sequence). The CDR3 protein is CAWGPGERNEQYF. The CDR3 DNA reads TGTGCCTGGGGGCCAGGGGAGCGGAACGAGCAGTACTTC.

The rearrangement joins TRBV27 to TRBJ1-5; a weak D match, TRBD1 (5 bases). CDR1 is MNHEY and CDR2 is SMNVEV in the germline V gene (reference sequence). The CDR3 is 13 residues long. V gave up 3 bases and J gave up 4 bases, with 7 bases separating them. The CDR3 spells CASSLGLNQPQHF. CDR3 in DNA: TGTGCCAGCAGTTTGGGACTAAATCAGCCCCAGCATTTT.

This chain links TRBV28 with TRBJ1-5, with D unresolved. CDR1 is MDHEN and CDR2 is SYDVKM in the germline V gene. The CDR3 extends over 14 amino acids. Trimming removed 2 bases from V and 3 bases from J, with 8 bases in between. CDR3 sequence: CASSLGQLNQPQHF. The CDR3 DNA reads TGTGCCAGCAGTTTAGGCCAGCTCAATCAGCCCCAGCATTTT.

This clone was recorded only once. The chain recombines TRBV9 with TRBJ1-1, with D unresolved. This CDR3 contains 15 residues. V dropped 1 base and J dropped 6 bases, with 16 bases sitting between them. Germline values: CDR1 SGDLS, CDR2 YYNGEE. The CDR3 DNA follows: TGTGCCAGCAGCGTATTAGTCACCGGAGTACCTGAAGCTTTCTTT. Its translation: CASSVLVTGVPEAFF.

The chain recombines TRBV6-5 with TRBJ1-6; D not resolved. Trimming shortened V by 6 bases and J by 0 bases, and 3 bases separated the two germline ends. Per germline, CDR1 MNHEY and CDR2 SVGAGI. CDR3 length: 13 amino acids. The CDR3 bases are TGTGCCAGCAGCAGCTCCTATAATTCACCCCTCCACTTT. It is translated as CASSSSYNSPLHF.

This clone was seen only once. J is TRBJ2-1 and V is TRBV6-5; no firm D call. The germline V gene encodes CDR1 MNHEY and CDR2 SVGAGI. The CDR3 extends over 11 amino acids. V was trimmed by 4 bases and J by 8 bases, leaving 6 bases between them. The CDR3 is CASSLGYEQFF. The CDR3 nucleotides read TGTGCCAGCAGTTTGGGGTATGAGCAGTTCTTC.

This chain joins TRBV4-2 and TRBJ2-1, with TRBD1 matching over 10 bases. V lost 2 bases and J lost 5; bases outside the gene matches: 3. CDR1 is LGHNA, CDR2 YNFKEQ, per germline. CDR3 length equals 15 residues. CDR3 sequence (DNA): TGTGCCAGCAGCCAAAGGACAGGGGGAGACAATGAGCAGTTCTTC. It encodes CASSQRTGGDNEQFF.

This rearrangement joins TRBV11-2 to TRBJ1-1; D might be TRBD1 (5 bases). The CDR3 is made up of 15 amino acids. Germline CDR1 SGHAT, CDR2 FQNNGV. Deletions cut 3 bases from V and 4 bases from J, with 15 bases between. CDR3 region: CASSLGRGGGTEAFF. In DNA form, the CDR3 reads TGTGCCAGCAGCTTGGGGAGGGGAGGCGGCACTGAAGCTTTCTTT.

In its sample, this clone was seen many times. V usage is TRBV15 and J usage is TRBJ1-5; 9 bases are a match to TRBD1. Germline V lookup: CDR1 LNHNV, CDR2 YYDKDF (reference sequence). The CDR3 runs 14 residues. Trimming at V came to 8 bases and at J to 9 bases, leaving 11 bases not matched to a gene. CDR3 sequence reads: CATAQGQGSWPQHF. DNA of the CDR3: TGTGCCACCGCCCAGGGACAGGGCTCGTGGCCCCAGCATTTT.

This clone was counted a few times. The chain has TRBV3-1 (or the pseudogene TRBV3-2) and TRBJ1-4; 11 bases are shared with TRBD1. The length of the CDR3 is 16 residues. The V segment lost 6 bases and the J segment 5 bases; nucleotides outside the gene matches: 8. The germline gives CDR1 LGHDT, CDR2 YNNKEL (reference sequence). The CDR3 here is CASRKGQGALNEKLFF. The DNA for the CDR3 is TGTGCCAGCAGGAAAGGACAGGGGGCGCTGAATGAAAAACTGTTTTTT.

The CDR3 reads CASSLESYTEAFF. In DNA form, the CDR3 reads TGTGCCAGCAGCTTGGAAAGTTACACTGAAGCTTTCTTT. V and J are TRBV5-5 and TRBJ1-1; D is unclear. Germline lookup yields CDR1 SGHKS and CDR2 YYEKEE (reference sequence). V shed 0 bases and J shed 3 bases, with 6 bases lying between them. The CDR3 has 13 residues.

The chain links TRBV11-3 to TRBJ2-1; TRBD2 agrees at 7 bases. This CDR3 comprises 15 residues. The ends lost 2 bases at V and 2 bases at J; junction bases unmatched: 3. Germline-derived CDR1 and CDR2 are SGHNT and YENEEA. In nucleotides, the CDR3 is TGTGCCAGCAGCTTATGGGGGGGAGCCTACAATGAGCAGTTCTTC. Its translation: CASSLWGGAYNEQFF.

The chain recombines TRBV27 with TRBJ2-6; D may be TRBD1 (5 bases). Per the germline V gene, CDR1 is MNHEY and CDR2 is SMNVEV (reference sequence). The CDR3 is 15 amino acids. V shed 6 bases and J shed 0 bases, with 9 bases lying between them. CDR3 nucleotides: TGTGCCAGCAGAGATCAGGGCTCTGGGGCCAACGTCCTGACTTTC. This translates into CASRDQGSGANVLTF. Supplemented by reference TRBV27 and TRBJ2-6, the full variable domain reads EAQVTQNPRYLITVTGKKLTVTCSQNMNHEYMSWYRQDPGLGLRQIYYSMNVEVTDKGDVPEGYKVSRKEKRNFPLILESPSPNQTSLYFCASRDQGSGANVLTFGAGSRLTVL.

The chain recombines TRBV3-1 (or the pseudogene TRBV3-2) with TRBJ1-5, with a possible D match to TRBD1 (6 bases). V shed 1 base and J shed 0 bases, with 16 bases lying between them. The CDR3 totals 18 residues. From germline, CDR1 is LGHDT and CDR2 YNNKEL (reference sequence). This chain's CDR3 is CASSQGTVSKFSNQPQHF. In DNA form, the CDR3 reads TGTGCCAGCAGCCAAGGGACAGTTTCCAAATTTAGCAATCAGCCCCAGCATTTT.

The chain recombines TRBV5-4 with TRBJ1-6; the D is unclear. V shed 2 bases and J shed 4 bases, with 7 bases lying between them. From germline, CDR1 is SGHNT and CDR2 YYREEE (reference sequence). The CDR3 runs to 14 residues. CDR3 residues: CASSLLRYNSPLHF. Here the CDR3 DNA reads TGTGCCAGCAGCTTACTGAGATATAATTCACCCCTCCACTTT. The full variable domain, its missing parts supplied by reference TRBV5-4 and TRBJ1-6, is ETGVTQSPTHLIKTRGQQVTLRCSSQSGHNTVSWYQQALGQGPQFIFQYYREEENGRGNFPPRFSGLQFPNYSSELNVNALELDDSALYLCASSLLRYNSPLHFGNGTRLTVT.